The present T cell receptor beta chain was sequenced within a study of T cell repertoires in cytomegalovirus infection. Study-level background: Newly reported HLA-C-restricted and thoroughly characterized HLA-B-restricted CMV epitopes were employed. Public TCR beta signatures indicated both CMV infection and matching HLA type. Findings and caveats of the study: Accumulated public TCR beta family frequency recognized individuals carrying CMV together with the relevant HLA. HLA-C-restricted, CMV-specific TCR beta clonotypes were dominant ex vivo.

This clonotype was recorded once. What it binds is unknown. One end of the junction is discordant with germline, which a read error may explain. TCRdb analysed the reads with MiXCR anew, one entry per CDR3 protein. Seen here are 900,000 to 950,000 distinct CDR3 sequences, around a third observed once, and the top ten hold roughly an eighth. The material was cultured CD8+ T cells from PBMCs, obtained from culture after CMV antigen stimulation. The origin of this receptor is a human donor in good health (CMV status not recorded). Some clones in this sample may be carry-over from other donors' samples.

CDR3 region: CASSLASLRGGAYEQNF. CDR3 DNA: TGTGCCAGCAGCTTAGCTTCGTTGCGGGGGGGCGCCTACGAGCAGAACTTC. The chain links TRBV7-9 to TRBJ2-7, with 9 bases that match TRBD2. The CDR3 is 17 residues long. Germline V lookup: CDR1 SEHNR, CDR2 FQNEAQ (reference sequence).